These 5 T cell receptor beta chains came from one sample sequenced in a study of T cell changes during pregnancy in multiple sclerosis. Measured with immunoSEQ multiplex PCR; TCRdb has only the in-frame clones, and not every one. The sample holds some 95,000 clones, roughly 92% seen once. Sample: peripheral blood, taken in the first trimester of pregnancy. The receptors were gathered from a female donor with multiple sclerosis, enrolled in a pregnancy study.

V usage is TRBV6-5 and J usage is TRBJ2-7; 9 bases agree with TRBD1. The CDR3 extends over 16 amino acids. With V trimmed by 2 bases and J by 0 bases, 5 bases remained unmatched. The germline gives CDR1 MNHEY, CDR2 SVGAGI. CDR3 bases: TGTGCCAGCAGTTACCAAGGACAGGGGAGCTCCTACGAGCAGTACTTC. Translated: CASSYQGQGSSYEQYF.

This chain connects TRBV6-1 to TRBJ2-7; possible D gene TRBD1, 6 bases. V dropped 8 bases and J dropped 5 bases, with 13 bases sitting between them. Germline lookup yields CDR1 MNHNS and CDR2 SASEGT. The CDR3 covers 12 residues. CDR3 nucleotides: TGTGCCAGCGTACAGGGTGCCCACGAGCAGTACTTC. This translates into CASVQGAHEQYF.

The chain carries TRBV7-9 and TRBJ1-1; D is possibly TRBD1 (5 bases). CDR3 size: 15 residues. V lost 1 base and J 0 bases, leaving 9 bases between the germline ends. Looked up from germline, CDR1 is SEHNR and CDR2 is FQNEAQ (reference sequence). CDR3 bases: TGTGCCAGCAGCTTAGAAGCAGGGCTGAACACTGAAGCTTTCTTT. The encoded protein is CASSLEAGLNTEAFF. Full variable domain (missing parts from reference TRBV7-9 and TRBJ1-1): DTGVSQNPRHKITKRGQNVTFRCDPISEHNRLYWYRQTLGQGPEFLTYFQNEAQLEKSRLLSDRFSAERPKGSFSTLEIQRTEQGDSAMYLCASSLEAGLNTEAFFGQGTRLTVV.

This chain connects TRBV28 to TRBJ1-4, with D perhaps matching TRBD1 (6 bases). The CDR3 consists of 14 residues. Deletions cut 5 bases from V and 7 bases from J, with 14 bases between. Germline V gene sequence: CDR1 MDHEN, CDR2 SYDVKM. The CDR3: CASSPPGAGEKLFF. DNA for the CDR3: TGTGCCAGCAGTCCCCCAGGGGCTGGTGAAAAACTGTTTTTT.

CDR3 region: CASIKQETQYF. The DNA for the CDR3 is TGTGCCAGCATAAAACAAGAGACCCAGTACTTC. This rearrangement joins TRBV28 to TRBJ2-5; D unresolved. The ends were cut back, 7 bases at V and 2 bases at J, with 5 bases in the middle. From germline, CDR1 is MDHEN and CDR2 SYDVKM. CDR3 length: 11 amino acids.